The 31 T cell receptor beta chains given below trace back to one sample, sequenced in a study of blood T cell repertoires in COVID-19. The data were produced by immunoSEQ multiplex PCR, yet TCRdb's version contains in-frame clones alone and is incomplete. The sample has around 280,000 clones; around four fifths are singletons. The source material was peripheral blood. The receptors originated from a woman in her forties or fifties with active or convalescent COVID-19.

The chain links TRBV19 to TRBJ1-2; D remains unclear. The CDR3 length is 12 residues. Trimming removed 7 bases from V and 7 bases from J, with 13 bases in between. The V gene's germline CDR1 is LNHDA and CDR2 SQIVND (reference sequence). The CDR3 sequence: CASTPSFFGYTF. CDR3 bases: TGTGCCAGTACCCCTTCTTTCTTTGGCTACACCTTC.

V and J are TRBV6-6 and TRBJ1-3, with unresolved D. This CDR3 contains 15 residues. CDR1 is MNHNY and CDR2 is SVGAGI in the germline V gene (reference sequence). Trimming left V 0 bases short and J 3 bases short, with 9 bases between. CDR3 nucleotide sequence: TGTGCCAGCAGTTACTCGATTAGTATTGGAAACACCATATATTTT. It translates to CASSYSISIGNTIYF.

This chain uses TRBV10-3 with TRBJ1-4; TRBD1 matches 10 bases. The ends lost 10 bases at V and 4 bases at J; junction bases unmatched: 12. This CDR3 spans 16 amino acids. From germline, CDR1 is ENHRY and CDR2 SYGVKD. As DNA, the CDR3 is TGTGCCACTGGGCCGGGACAGGGGCGCGATAATGAAAAACTGTTTTTT. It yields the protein CATGPGQGRDNEKLFF.

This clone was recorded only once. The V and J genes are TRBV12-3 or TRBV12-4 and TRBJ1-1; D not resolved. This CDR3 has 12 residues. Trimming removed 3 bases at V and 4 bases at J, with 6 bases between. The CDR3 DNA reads TGTGCCAGCAGTTTTGAGAGCACTGAAGCTTTCTTT. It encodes CASSFESTEAFF.

CDR3 in DNA: TGTGCCAGCAGCCAAGAGCACGGGAGCGGGTACGAGCAGTACTTC. Its translation is CASSQEHGSGYEQYF. The chain combines TRBV4-2 with TRBJ2-7, with a tentative D call TRBD2 (6 bases). The CDR3 spans 15 residues. Germline V gene data show CDR1 as LGHNA and CDR2 as YNFKEQ. The germline V and J ends were trimmed by 0 bases and 4 bases, with 13 bases remaining between them.

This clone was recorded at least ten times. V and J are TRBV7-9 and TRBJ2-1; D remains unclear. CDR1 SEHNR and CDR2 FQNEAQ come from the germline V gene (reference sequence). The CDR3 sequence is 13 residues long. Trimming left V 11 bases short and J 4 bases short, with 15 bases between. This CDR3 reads CAGTPMRYNEQFF. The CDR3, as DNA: TGTGCCGGCACCCCGATGCGGTACAATGAGCAGTTCTTC.

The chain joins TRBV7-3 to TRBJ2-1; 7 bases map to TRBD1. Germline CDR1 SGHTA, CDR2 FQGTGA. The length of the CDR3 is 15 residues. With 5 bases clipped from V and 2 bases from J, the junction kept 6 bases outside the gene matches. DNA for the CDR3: TGTGCCAGCAGCGCCTCGGGACAGCCCTACAATGAGCAGTTCTTC. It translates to CASSASGQPYNEQFF.

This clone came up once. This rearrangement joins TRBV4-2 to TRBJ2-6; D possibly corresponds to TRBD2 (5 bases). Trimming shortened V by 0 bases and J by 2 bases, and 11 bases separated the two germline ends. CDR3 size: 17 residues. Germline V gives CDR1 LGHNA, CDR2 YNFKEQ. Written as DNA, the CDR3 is TGTGCCAGCAGCCAAGATGCGGGTAGGGCTGGGGCCAACGTCCTGACTTTC. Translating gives CASSQDAGRAGANVLTF.

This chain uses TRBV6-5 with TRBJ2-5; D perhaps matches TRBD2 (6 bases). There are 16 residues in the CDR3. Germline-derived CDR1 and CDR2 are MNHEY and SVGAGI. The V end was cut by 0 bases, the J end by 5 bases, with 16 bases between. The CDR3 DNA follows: TGTGCCAGCAGTTACTCGAGGCGCGGGACCGGGGAGACCCAGTACTTC. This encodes CASSYSRRGTGETQYF.

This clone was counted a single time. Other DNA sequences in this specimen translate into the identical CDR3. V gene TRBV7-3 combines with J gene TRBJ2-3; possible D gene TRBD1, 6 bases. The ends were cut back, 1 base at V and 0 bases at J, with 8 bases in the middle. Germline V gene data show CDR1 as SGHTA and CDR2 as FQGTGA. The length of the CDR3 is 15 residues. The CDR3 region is CASSLSGGSTDTQYF. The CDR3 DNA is TGTGCCAGCAGCTTAAGTGGGGGCAGCACAGATACGCAGTATTTT.

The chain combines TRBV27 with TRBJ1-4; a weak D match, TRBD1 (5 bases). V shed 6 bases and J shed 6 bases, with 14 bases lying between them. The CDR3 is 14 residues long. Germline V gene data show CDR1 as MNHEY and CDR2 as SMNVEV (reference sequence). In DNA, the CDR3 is TGTGCCAGCAGGGGTTGGGGGAGGGATGAAAAACTGTTTTTT. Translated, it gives CASRGWGRDEKLFF.

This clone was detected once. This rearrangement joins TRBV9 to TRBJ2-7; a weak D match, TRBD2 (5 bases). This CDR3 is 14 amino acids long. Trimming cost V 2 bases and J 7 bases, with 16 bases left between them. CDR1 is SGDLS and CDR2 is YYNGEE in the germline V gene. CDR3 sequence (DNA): TGTGCCAGCAGCGTGGCAAGTAGTTCGGGGGAGCAGTACTTC. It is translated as CASSVASSSGEQYF.

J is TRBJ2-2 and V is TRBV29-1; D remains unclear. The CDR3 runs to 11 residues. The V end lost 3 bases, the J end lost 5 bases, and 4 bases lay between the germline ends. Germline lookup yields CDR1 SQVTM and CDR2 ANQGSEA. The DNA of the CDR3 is TGCAGCGTTGACACAACCGGGGAGCTGTTTTTT. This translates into CSVDTTGELFF.

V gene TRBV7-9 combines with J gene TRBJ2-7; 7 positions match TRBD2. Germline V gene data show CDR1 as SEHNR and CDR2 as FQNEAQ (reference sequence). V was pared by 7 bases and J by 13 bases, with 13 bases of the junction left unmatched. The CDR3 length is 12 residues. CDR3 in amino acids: CASTIGRGVYYF. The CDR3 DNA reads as TGTGCCAGCACGATTGGACGGGGGGTCTATTACTTC.

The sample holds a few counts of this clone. The CDR3 DNA sequence: TGTGCCAGCAGTTTAACAGGCGGAGCTGAAGCTTTCTTT. Its protein is CASSLTGGAEAFF. J is TRBJ1-1 and V is TRBV28, with D possibly being TRBD1 (5 bases). The CDR3 sequence is 13 residues long. Trimming removed 2 bases from V and 6 bases from J, with 10 bases in between. Germline V lookup: CDR1 MDHEN, CDR2 SYDVKM.

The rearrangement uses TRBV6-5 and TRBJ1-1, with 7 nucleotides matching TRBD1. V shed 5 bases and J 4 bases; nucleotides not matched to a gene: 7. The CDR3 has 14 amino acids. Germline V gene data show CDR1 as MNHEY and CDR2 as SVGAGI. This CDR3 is CASSLLQGRTEAFF. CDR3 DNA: TGTGCCAGCAGTCTACTACAGGGGCGCACTGAAGCTTTCTTT.

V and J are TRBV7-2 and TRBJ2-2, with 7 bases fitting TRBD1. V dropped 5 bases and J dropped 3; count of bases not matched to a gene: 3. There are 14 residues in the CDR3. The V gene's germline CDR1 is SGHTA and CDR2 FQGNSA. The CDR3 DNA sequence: TGTGCCAGCAGCATCGACAGGGACACCGGGGAGCTGTTTTTT. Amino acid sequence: CASSIDRDTGELFF.

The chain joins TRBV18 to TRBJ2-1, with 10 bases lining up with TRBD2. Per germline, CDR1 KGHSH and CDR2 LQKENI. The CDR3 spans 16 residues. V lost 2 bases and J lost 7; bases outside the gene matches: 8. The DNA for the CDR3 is TGTGCCAGCTCACCATTGGGAGCGGGAGGGGCAAATGAGCAGTTCTTC. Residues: CASSPLGAGGANEQFF. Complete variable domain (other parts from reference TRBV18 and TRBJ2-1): NAGVMQNPRHLVRRRGQEARLRCSPMKGHSHVYWYRQLPEEGLKFMVYLQKENIIDESGMPKERFSAEFPKEGPSILRIQQVVRGDSAAYFCASSPLGAGGANEQFFGPGTRLTVL.

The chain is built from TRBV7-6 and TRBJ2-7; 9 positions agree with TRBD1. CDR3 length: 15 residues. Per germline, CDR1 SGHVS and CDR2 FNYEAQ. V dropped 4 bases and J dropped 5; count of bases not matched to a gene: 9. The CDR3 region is CASSSLTGGQDEQYF. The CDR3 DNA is TGTGCCAGCAGCTCCCTGACAGGGGGTCAGGACGAGCAGTACTTC.

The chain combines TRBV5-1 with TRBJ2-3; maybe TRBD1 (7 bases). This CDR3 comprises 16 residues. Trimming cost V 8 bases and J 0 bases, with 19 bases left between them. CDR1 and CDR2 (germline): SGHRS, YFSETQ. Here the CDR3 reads CASVQGGHSSTDTQYF. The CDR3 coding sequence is TGCGCCAGTGTCCAGGGGGGACACTCCAGCACAGATACGCAGTATTTT.

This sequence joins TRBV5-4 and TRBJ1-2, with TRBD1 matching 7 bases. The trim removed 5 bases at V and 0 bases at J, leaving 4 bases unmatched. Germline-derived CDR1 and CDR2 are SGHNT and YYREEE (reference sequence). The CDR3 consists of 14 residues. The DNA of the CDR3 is TGTGCCAGCAGTTGGACAGGTACTAACTATGGCTACACCTTC. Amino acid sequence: CASSWTGTNYGYTF.

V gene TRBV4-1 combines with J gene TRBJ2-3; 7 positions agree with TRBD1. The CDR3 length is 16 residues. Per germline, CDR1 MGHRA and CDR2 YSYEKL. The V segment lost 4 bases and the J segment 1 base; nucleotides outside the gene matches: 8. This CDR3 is CASSLPGTAGTDTQYF. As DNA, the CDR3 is TGCGCCAGCAGCCTCCCCGGGACAGCGGGCACAGATACGCAGTATTTT.

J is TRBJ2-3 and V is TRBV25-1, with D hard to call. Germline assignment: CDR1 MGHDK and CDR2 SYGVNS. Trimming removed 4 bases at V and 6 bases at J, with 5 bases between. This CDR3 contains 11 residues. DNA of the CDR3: TGTGCCAGCAGTGGGCTGGATACGCAGTATTTT. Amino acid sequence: CASSGLDTQYF.

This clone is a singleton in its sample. The CDR3 nucleotides read TGTGCCAGCAGCCCCCGAGGACAGGGGGACACTGAAGCTTTCTTT. As protein: CASSPRGQGDTEAFF. The chain has TRBV7-2 and TRBJ1-1; 10 bases are shared with TRBD1. The CDR3 has 15 residues. The germline V gene encodes CDR1 SGHTA and CDR2 FQGNSA. V lost 5 bases to trimming and J lost 3 bases; unmatched junction nucleotides: 6.

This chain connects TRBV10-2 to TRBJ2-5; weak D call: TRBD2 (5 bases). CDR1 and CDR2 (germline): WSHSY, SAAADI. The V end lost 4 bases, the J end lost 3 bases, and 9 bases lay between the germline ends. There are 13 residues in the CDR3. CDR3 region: CASSVLGEETQYF. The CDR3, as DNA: TGCGCCAGCAGTGTCCTGGGAGAAGAGACCCAGTACTTC.

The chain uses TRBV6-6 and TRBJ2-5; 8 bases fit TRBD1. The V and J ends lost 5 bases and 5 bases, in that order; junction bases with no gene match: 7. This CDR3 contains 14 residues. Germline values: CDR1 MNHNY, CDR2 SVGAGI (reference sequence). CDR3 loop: CASSRRGLGETQYF. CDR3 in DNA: TGTGCCAGCAGTCGCAGGGGGCTGGGGGAGACCCAGTACTTC.

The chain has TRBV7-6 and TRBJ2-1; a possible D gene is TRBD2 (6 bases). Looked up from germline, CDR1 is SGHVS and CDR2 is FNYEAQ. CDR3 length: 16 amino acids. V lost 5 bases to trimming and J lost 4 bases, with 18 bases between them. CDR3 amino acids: CASSLSPGGGYNEQFF. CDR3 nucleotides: TGTGCCAGCAGCCTCTCGCCCGGGGGAGGATACAATGAGCAGTTCTTC.

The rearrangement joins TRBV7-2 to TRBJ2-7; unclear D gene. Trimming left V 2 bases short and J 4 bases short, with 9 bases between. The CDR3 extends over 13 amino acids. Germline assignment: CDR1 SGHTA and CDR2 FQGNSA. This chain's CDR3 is CASSLPTYYEQYF. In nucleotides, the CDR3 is TGTGCCAGCAGCTTACCGACATATTACGAGCAGTACTTC.

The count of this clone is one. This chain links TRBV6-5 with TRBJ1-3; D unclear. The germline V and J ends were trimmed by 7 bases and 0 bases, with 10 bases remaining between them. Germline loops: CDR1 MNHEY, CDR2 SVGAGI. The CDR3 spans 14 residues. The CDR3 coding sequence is TGTGCCAGCATTCCGACTGCCTCTGGAAACACCATATATTTT. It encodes CASIPTASGNTIYF.

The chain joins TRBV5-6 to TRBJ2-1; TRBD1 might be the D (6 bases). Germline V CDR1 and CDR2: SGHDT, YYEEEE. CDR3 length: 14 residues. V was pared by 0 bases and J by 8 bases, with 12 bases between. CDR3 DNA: TGTGCCAGCAGCTTGGCGCAGGGACACGATGAGCAGTTCTTC. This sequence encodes CASSLAQGHDEQFF.

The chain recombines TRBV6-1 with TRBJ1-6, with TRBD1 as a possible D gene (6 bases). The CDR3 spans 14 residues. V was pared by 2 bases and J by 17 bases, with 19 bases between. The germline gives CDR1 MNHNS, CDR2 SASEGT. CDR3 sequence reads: CASSESLPGQGIHF. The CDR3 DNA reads TGTGCCAGCAGTGAATCCCTCCCCGGGCAGGGGATCCACTTT.